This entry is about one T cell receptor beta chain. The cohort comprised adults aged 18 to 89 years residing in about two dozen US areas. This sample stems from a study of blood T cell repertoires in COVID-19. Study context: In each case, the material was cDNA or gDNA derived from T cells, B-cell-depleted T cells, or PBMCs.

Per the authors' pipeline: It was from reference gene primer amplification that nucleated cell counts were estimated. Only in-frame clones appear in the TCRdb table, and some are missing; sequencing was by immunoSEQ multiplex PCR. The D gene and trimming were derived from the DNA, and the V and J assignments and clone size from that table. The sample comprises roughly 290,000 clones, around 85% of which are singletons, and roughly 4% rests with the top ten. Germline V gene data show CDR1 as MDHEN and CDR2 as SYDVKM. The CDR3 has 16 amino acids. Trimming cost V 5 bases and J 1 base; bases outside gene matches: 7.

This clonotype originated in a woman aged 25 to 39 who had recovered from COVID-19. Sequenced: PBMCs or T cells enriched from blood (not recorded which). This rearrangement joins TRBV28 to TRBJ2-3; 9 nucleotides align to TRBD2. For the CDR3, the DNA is TGTGCCAGCAGTACAGAGAGACTAGCGGGCACAGATACGCAGTATTTT. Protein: CASSTERLAGTDTQYF.